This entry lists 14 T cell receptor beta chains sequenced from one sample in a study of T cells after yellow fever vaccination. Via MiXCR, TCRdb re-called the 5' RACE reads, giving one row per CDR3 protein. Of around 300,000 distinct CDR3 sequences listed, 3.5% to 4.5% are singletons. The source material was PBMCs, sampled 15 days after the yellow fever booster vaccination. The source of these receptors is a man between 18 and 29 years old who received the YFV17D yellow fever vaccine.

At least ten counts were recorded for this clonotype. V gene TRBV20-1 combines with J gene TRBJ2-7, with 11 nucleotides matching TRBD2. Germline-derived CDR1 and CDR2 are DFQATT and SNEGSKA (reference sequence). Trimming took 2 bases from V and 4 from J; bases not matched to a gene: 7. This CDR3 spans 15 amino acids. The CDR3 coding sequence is TGCAGTGCTAGATCCCCCACTAGCGGGGGTTACGAGCAGTACTTC. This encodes CSARSPTSGGYEQYF.

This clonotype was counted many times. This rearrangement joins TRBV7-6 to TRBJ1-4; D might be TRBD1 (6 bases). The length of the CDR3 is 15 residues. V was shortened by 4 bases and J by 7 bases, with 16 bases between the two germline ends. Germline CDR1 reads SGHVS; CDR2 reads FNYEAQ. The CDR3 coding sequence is TGTGCCAGCAGCTCCCTCGGGGGCGGGCTTGAAAAACTGTTTTTT. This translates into CASSSLGGGLEKLFF. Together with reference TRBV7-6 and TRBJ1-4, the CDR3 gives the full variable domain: GAGVSQSPRYKVTKRGQDVALRCDPISGHVSLYWYRQALGQGPEFLTYFNYEAQQDKSGLPNDRFSAERPEGSISTLTIQRTEQRDSAMYRCASSSLGGGLEKLFFGSGTQLSVL.

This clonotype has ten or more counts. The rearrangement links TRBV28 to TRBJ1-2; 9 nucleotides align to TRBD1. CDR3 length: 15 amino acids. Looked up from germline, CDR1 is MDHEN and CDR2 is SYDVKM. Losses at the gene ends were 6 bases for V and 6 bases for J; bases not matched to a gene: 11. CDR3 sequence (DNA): TGTGCCAGCAGGCCCGGGGACAGGGCCCACCATGGCTACACCTTC. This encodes CASRPGDRAHHGYTF.

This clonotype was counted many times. This chain's CDR3 is CSGRTVAYEQYF. For the CDR3, the DNA is TGCAGCGGACGGACAGTCGCCTACGAGCAGTACTTC. The J gene is TRBJ2-7, the V gene TRBV29-1, with D perhaps matching TRBD1 (6 bases). V lost 7 bases to trimming and J lost 2 bases, with 12 bases between them. CDR1 and CDR2 from the germline V gene are SQVTM and ANQGSEA. There are 12 residues in the CDR3.

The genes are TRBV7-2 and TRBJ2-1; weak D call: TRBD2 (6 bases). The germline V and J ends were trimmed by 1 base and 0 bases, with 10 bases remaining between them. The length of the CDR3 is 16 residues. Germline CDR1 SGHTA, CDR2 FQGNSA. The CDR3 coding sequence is TGTGCCAGCAGCTTAGTCCACGGGAGCTCCTACAATGAGCAGTTCTTC. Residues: CASSLVHGSSYNEQFF.

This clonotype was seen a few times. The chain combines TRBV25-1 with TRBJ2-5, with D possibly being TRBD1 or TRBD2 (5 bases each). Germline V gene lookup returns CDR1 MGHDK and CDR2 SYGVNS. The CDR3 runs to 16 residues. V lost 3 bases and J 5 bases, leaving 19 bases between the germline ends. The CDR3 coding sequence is TGTGCCAGCAGTGACGAGTTAGGCCTGGGGGACGAGACCCAGTACTTC. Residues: CASSDELGLGDETQYF.

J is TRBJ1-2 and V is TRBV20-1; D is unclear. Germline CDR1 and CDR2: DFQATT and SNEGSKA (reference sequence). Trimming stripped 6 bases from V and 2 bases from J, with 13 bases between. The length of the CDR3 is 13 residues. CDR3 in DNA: TGCAGTGCCGCCGGATATACGAACTATGGCTACACCTTC. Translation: CSAAGYTNYGYTF.

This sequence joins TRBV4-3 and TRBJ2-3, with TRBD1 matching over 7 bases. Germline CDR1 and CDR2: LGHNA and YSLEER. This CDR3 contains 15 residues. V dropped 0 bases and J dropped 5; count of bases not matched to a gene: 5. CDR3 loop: CASSQEHRGEDTQYF. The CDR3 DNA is TGCGCCAGCAGCCAAGAGCACAGGGGAGAAGATACGCAGTATTTT.

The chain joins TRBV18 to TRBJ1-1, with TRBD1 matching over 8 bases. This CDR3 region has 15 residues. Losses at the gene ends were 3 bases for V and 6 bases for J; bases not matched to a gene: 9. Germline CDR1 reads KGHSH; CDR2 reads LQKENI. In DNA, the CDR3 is TGTGCCAGCTCACCTACCGGACAGGGATTGGCTGAAGCTTTCTTT. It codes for CASSPTGQGLAEAFF.

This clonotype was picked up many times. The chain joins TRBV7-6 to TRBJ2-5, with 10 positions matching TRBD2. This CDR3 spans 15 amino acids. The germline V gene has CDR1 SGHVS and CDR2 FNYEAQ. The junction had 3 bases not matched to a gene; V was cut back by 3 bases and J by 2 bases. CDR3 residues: CASSFGLAVQETQYF. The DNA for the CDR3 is TGTGCCAGCAGCTTCGGACTAGCGGTACAAGAGACCCAGTACTTC.

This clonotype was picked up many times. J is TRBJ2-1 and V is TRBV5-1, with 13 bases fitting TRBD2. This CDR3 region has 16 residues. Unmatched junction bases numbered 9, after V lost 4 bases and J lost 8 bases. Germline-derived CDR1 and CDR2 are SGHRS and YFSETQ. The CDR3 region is CASSPWTSGGEDEQFF. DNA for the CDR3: TGCGCCAGCAGCCCGTGGACTAGCGGGGGAGAGGATGAGCAGTTCTTC.

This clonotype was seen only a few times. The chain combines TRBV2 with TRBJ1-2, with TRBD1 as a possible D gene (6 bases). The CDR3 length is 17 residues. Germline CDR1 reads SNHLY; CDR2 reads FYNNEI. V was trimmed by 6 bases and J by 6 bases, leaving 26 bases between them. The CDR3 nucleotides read TGTGCCAGCAGCCAGATGGGCAGGGGTGTCATGGTCGATGGCTACACCTTC. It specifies CASSQMGRGVMVDGYTF. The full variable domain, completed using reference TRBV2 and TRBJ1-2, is EPEVTQTPSHQVTQMGQEVILRCVPISNHLYFYWYRQILGQKVEFLVSFYNNEISEKSEIFDDQFSVERPDGSNFTLKIRSTKLEDSAMYFCASSQMGRGVMVDGYTFGSGTRLTVV.

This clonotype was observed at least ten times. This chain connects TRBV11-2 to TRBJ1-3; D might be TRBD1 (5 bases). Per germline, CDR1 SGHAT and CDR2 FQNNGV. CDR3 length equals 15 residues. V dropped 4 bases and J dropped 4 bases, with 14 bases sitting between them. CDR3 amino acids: CASSSIRGLGNTIYF. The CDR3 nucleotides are TGTGCCAGCAGCTCGATTCGGGGACTAGGAAACACCATATATTTT. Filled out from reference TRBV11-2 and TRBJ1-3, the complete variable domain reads EAGVAQSPRYKIIEKRQSVAFWCNPISGHATLYWYQQILGQGPKLLIQFQNNGVVDDSQLPKDRFSAERLKGVDSTLKIQPAKLEDSAVYLCASSSIRGLGNTIYFGEGSWLTVV.

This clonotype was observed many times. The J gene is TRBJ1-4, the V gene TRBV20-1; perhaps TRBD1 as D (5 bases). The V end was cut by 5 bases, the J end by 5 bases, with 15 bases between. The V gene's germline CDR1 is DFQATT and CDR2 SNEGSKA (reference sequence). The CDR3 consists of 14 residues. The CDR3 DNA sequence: TGCAGTGCTCGGGACGCCCGGGGAAATGAAAAACTGTTTTTT. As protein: CSARDARGNEKLFF.